This T cell receptor (beta chain) was sequenced in a study of long-term antiretroviral therapy in people with HIV. Survey-level resolution applied to immunoSEQ assay v3.0. Profiling relied on immunoSEQ multiplex PCR, and the TCRdb table lists in-frame clones only, not all of them. The sample consists of about 25,000 clones, 80% to 85% of them appearing once. This clone has only one observation. The CDR3 is made up of 16 amino acids. Germline CDR1 reads SQVTM; CDR2 reads ANQGSEA. V was clipped by 0 bases and J by 10 bases; unmatched bases: 10. Sequenced material: unsorted PBMCs, taken at the start of antiretroviral therapy, before treatment. V is TRBV29-1 and J is TRBJ2-1, with TRBD2 matching over 12 bases. The clonotype originates from a woman younger than 30 with HIV. For the CDR3, the DNA is TGCAGCGTTGAAGATCGGGGGGCTAGCGGGAGGGCCGAGCAGTTCTTC. Amino acid sequence: CSVEDRGASGRAEQFF.